The rows below give T cell receptor beta chains drawn from one sample of a study of blood T cell repertoires in COVID-19. Sequenced by immunoSEQ multiplex PCR; TCRdb stores in-frame clones only, minus some. The sample contains 390,000 or so clones, more than 75% of which appear only once. Source material: PBMCs or T cells enriched from blood (not recorded which). These receptors were obtained from a woman in her forties or fifties who had recovered from COVID-19. Each CDR3 is given with its conserved first and last residue. The D gene is left open where the match is weak. The size of a clone is reported for some rows only, either as once, few or many, or as a class for expanded clones.

v_call	cdr3_length	j_call	d_call	clone_size	cdr3_nt	cdr3_aa
TRBV12-3/TRBV12-4	12	TRBJ1-2	TRBD1	.	TGTGCCAGCACTGGACAGGGGAGTGGCTACACCTTC	CASTGQGSGYTF
TRBV7-3	15	TRBJ2-2	TRBD1	.	TGTGCCAGCAGCCTCGGACAGGGGAACACCGGGGAGCTGTTTTTT	CASSLGQGNTGELFF
TRBV30	13	TRBJ1-6	.	.	TGTGCCTTGGACAGCTCCTATAATTCACCCCTCCACTTT	CALDSSYNSPLHF
TRBV5-1	15	TRBJ1-2	TRBD1	.	TGCGCCAGCAGCCGGTCCCTACAGGGGGCCTATGGCTACACCTTC	CASSRSLQGAYGYTF
TRBV30	11	TRBJ1-2	.	.	TGTGCCTGGACAGGGGATTTTGGCTACACCTTC	CAWTGDFGYTF
TRBV3-1/TRBV3-2	15	TRBJ2-1	TRBD2	.	TGTGCCAGCAGCCAAGATTTAGCGGGCGGAATGGCGCAGTTCTTC	CASSQDLAGGMAQFF
TRBV4-2	15	TRBJ2-7	.	.	TGTGCCAGCAGCCAAGAAGTGTCCGGCGGTCCCGAGCAGTACTTC	CASSQEVSGGPEQYF
TRBV30	12	TRBJ2-1	TRBD1	.	TGTGCCTGGGACAGGGCCTACAATGAGCAGTTCTTC	CAWDRAYNEQFF
TRBV6-5	14	TRBJ1-2	TRBD1	once	TGTGCCAGCAGACACAGGGGGCGAGTGGGAGGCTACACCTTC	CASRHRGRVGGYTF
TRBV6-4	14	TRBJ2-2	TRBD1	once	TGTGCCAGTTCGACAGGGGGCGAAGCCGGGGAGCTGTTTTTT	CASSTGGEAGELFF
TRBV30	17	TRBJ2-1	TRBD2	.	TGTGCCTGGAGTGTGTATGTAGGGCGGGGGAAATACAATGAGCAGTTCTTC	CAWSVYVGRGKYNEQFF
TRBV7-9	15	TRBJ1-2	.	.	TGTGCCAGCAGCTTAGGCGGGGCGGGGTATTATGGCTACACCTTC	CASSLGGAGYYGYTF
TRBV3-1/TRBV3-2	15	TRBJ2-3	.	.	TGTGCCAGCAGCCAAGGTATTAGCGCCCCAGATACGCAGTATTTT	CASSQGISAPDTQYF
TRBV14	12	TRBJ1-2	.	.	TGTGCCAGCAGTCCCGACCGCGGAGGCTACACCTTC	CASSPDRGGYTF
TRBV30	16	TRBJ2-1	.	once	TGTGCCTGGAGTCCTTTCGGGGGATTGACCTACAATGAGCAGTTCTTC	CAWSPFGGLTYNEQFF
TRBV3-1/TRBV3-2	15	TRBJ1-5	TRBD1	.	TGTGCCAGCAGCCAAGCTACAGGGGCGGTTCAGCCCCAGCATTTT	CASSQATGAVQPQHF
TRBV4-3	16	TRBJ1-2	.	.	TGCGCCAGCAGCCAAGATTTTGCAGGGATTAACTATGGCTACACCTTC	CASSQDFAGINYGYTF
TRBV4-3	16	TRBJ1-1	.	.	TGCGCCAGCAGCCAAGCGACTGGAGGGGCGAACACTGAAGCTTTCTTT	CASSQATGGANTEAFF
TRBV6-5	15	TRBJ2-1	.	.	TGTGCCAGCAGCGCTGTTGATGCTCCAGGAAGTGAGCAGTTCTTC	CASSAVDAPGSEQFF
TRBV12-3/TRBV12-4	12	TRBJ1-2	.	.	TGTGCCAGCAGTGTCACAGGGTACGGCTACACCTTC	CASSVTGYGYTF